The source of this TCR beta chain is a study of cytomegalovirus exposure and HLA in healthy donors. Study results and caveats: Cytomegalovirus-associated status was assigned to 150 or so TCR beta chains.

V was pared by 6 bases and J by 6 bases, with 5 bases of the junction left unmatched. Germline values: CDR1 SQVTM, CDR2 ANQGSEA. The CDR3 totals 11 residues. In the PCR, 60 Vbeta and 13 Jbeta primers were used. Produced via immunoSEQ multiplex PCR; TCRdb's table is partial and in-frame only. This table holds under 300,000 clones, 80% to 90% found once. On this clone itself: Its target is unknown.

The source material was PBMCs. The origin of this receptor is a woman aged 40-49 years in good health and CMV-seropositive. The J gene is TRBJ2-7, the V gene TRBV29-1, with 7 bases lining up with TRBD2. CDR3 amino acids: CSVRLASEQYF. In DNA, the CDR3 is TGCAGCGTCCGACTAGCCTCCGAGCAGTACTTC.